This T cell receptor (beta chain) was captured by sequencing in a study of cytomegalovirus exposure and HLA in healthy donors. General study results and limits: A later analysis showed TCR association rates differing by HLA locus, peaking at DRB1 and lowest at HLA-C. Within a later analysis, the majority of CMV-associated TCR beta chains appeared HLA-restricted. TCR beta chains numbering more than 150 were designated cytomegalovirus-associated. A few V segments could not be told apart, such as TRBV6-2 and TRBV6-3, and were left out.

As for this clone: Its target is unknown.

The J segment lost 4 bases and the V segment lost 5 bases, leaving 3 bases of the junction unmatched. Germline V gene lookup returns CDR1 MNHEY and CDR2 SVGAGI. The CDR3 runs to 14 residues. PCR amplification relied on 60 Vbeta primers (plus 13 Jbeta primers). Libraries were prepared by immunoSEQ multiplex PCR; TCRdb keeps only in-frame clonotypes and omits some of them. This table has 150,000 to 160,000 clones, roughly 80% appearing once. The TCR originated in a man aged 25-45 years in good health and CMV-seropositive. V and J are TRBV6-5 and TRBJ1-5, with TRBD1 identical over 9 bases. The sample taken for sequencing was PBMCs. Here the CDR3 reads CASSPGQGNQPQHF. The CDR3 DNA reads TGTGCCAGCAGTCCTGGACAGGGGAATCAGCCCCAGCATTTT.